This paragraph covers one T cell receptor (beta chain) sequence. Antigen specificity is unknown. Only in-frame clones appear in the TCRdb table, and some are missing; sequencing was by immunoSEQ multiplex PCR. Of 42,000 or so clones in the sample, about 88% are singletons; the top ten hold more than 5.5%. The source of the sample is a study of PD-1 blockade in classical Hodgkin lymphoma. Overall study context: On a schedule of every 2 weeks, patients received nivolumab 3 mg/kg intravenously.

Every patient was affected by relapse after autologous stem cell transplantation, while exposure to brentuximab vedotin was not uniform. Per the germline V gene, CDR1 is MDHEN and CDR2 is SYDVKM. The CDR3 is 16 residues long. J lost 10 bases, V lost 7 bases, and 12 bases had no gene match. Whole-study results and caveats: Prior therapy or disease activity may underlie the repertoire differences, whose causes remain undefined. Baseline TCR diversity was reportedly lower in newly diagnosed patients than in healthy donors. It was reported as lower still in relapsed/refractory patients.

The receptor comes from a human donor with classical Hodgkin lymphoma. The input for sequencing was peripheral blood mononuclear cells (PBMCs), taken before the second cycle of nivolumab. The chain uses TRBV28 and TRBJ2-1; the match to TRBD2 covers 14 bases. The CDR3 spells CASKLSGLAGEGEQFF. CDR3 nucleotide sequence: TGTGCCAGCAAACTCTCGGGACTAGCGGGAGAAGGGGAGCAGTTCTTC.